This TCR beta chain derives from a study of cytomegalovirus exposure and HLA in healthy donors. The overall study: Caucasian-associated ancestry cluster membership applied to 75% to 85% of 398 genotyped donors. Study-level findings and limits: Earlier analysis yielded a pattern in which most TCR beta V segments were productive about 90% or about 30% of the time.

Germline values: CDR1 LNHDA, CDR2 SQIVND (reference sequence). The J segment lost 7 bases and the V segment lost 5 bases, leaving 12 bases of the junction unmatched. The CDR3 loop spans 16 amino acids. Primers: 60 Vbeta forward and 13 Jbeta reverse. Sequencing used immunoSEQ multiplex PCR; TCRdb keeps in-frame clones, though not all of them. This sample has some 180,000 clones, with roughly 68% found just once. Remarks on this clone: Its specificity is not known.

The TCR was taken from a young woman in good health and CMV-seronegative. The sequencing input was PBMCs. This chain connects TRBV19 to TRBJ2-1, with TRBD2 identical over 9 bases. CDR3 sequence (DNA): TGTGCCAGTAGTGCGAGACTAGCGGTTGTGGGTAATGAGCAGTTCTTC. Protein: CASSARLAVVGNEQFF.